Included here is one TCR beta chain sequence, with context. The data were taken from a study of response to subunit inactivated influenza vaccine. TCRdb used MiXCR to reprocess the RT-PCR reads, holding one entry per CDR3 protein. The table includes about 520,000 distinct CDR3 sequences, approximately 7.7% detected once. This CDR3 spans 14 amino acids. V lost 4 bases to trimming and J lost 10 bases, with 14 bases between them. The clonotype was recovered from a man aged 45 to 70 who received an inactivated influenza vaccine. Sequencing was performed on PBMCs from blood, taken roughly 24 months after vaccination. The V gene is TRBV12-3 or TRBV12-4, the J gene TRBJ1-6; D is perhaps TRBD1 (5 bases). DNA for the CDR3: TGTGCCAGCAGTTGGGGGGGGAATGGGTCACCCCTCCACTTT. Translation: CASSWGGNGSPLHF.